Here is one T cell receptor beta chain with its context. A read error may account for a junction end that differs from germline. This sample was taken from a study of blood T cell repertoires in COVID-19. Study-wide background: COVID-19 samples, acute and convalescent, were from the United States, Italy and Spain. The analysed material was cDNA or gDNA that came from T cells, B-cell-depleted T cells, or PBMCs.

In the authors' methods: Reference gene primers were amplified, and this amplification served to estimate nucleated cell counts. TCRdb's copy holds only in-frame clones and misses some; the assay was immunoSEQ multiplex PCR. The DNA gave D and trimming, while V, J and clone size come from that table. The table records 110,000 to 150,000 clones, approximately 85% of them present only once. The CDR3 spans 16 residues. Germline loops: CDR1 LGHNA, CDR2 YNFKEQ. Sequenced material: peripheral blood. The sequence was obtained from a man in his fifties with acute or convalescent COVID-19. The chain uses TRBV4-2 and TRBJ2-5; 7 positions agree with TRBD2. DNA for the CDR3: TGTGCCAGCAGCCAAGATCTCGGGACTATGACCCCTCGCGGGGACTTC. It yields the protein CASSQDLGTMTPRGDF.